This T cell receptor (beta chain) was captured in a study of CD8 T cells in ankylosing spondylitis. For this clonotype: The antigen is not known.

Study observations and caveats: Clones that were linked to disease were CD8+ and were relatively rare in peripheral blood. Reported data indicate significant enrichment of disease-linked clones within matched ankylosing spondylitis synovial fluid. The study identified a TCR beta motif of seven or eight highly homologous variants that appeared characteristic of ankylosing spondylitis blood.

From germline, CDR1 is SGHTA and CDR2 FQGNSA. The CDR3 extends over 14 amino acids. Trimming removed 0 bases at V and 8 bases at J, with 13 bases between. Using its own MiXCR run on the 5' RACE reads, TCRdb lists one record per CDR3 protein. The table includes about 240,000 distinct CDR3 sequences, 9.5% to 12% detected once. The sequencing input was blood, either unsorted or a sorted T cell fraction (not recorded which). This chain links TRBV7-2 with TRBJ1-2; a weak D match, TRBD1 (6 bases). This clonotype originated in a male donor with ankylosing spondylitis or in good health (not recorded which). The CDR3 loop is CASSLAPQGYGYTF. CDR3 sequence (DNA): TGTGCCAGCAGCTTAGCGCCACAGGGCTACGGCTACACCTTC. Together with reference TRBV7-2 and TRBJ1-2, the CDR3 gives the full variable domain: GAGVSQSPSNKVTEKGKDVELRCDPISGHTALYWYRQSLGQGLEFLIYFQGNSAPDKSGLPSDRFSAERTGGSVSTLTIQRTQQEDSAVYLCASSLAPQGYGYTFGSGTRLTVV.